One and the same sample provided the 10 T cell receptor beta chains below, sequenced in a study of cytomegalovirus exposure and HLA in healthy donors. Vbeta (60) and Jbeta (13) primers were used in the PCR. Assay: immunoSEQ multiplex PCR; the TCRdb copy retains only in-frame clones and omits some. The specimen's table records 200,000 or so clones. Sequenced input: PBMCs. The source of these receptors is a boy under 18 in good health and CMV-seronegative.

The CDR3 reads CATSRDPGSGNQPQHF. CDR3 coding DNA: TGTGCCACCAGCAGAGATCCGGGTTCCGGCAATCAGCCCCAGCATTTT. V usage is TRBV15 and J usage is TRBJ1-5; D call uncertain. In germline, CDR1 is LNHNV, CDR2 YYDKDF (reference sequence). This CDR3 has 16 residues. V was trimmed by 0 bases and J by 2 bases, leaving 11 bases between them.

This chain connects TRBV4-1 to TRBJ1-2; D unclear. V lost 1 base to trimming and J lost 3 bases, with 6 bases between them. Germline assignment: CDR1 MGHRA and CDR2 YSYEKL. This CDR3 contains 13 residues. The CDR3 region is CASSQARDYGYTF. The CDR3 DNA sequence: TGCGCCAGCAGCCAAGCCCGCGACTATGGCTACACCTTC.

This chain uses TRBV27 with TRBJ2-1; D may be TRBD2 (5 bases). Between the trimmed V and J ends, which lost 7 bases and 11 bases, there was a span of 15 bases. The CDR3 is made up of 12 amino acids. Germline V gene data show CDR1 as MNHEY and CDR2 as SMNVEV (reference sequence). In nucleotides, the CDR3 is TGTGCCAGCATCGGGAAAGGGTTGAAGCAGTTCTTC. The encoded protein is CASIGKGLKQFF.

The genes are TRBV9 and TRBJ2-2, with 8 positions matching TRBD1. Germline V lookup: CDR1 SGDLS, CDR2 YYNGEE. V shed 0 bases and J 6 bases; nucleotides not matched to a gene: 10. The CDR3 extends over 17 amino acids. CDR3 protein: CASSVGSQGAGSGELFF. The CDR3 nucleotides read TGTGCCAGCAGCGTAGGGTCCCAGGGGGCTGGGTCCGGGGAGCTGTTTTTT.

The CDR3 protein is CASSLGRGNTIYF. The CDR3 DNA sequence: TGTGCCAGCAGTTTAGGCCGAGGAAACACCATATATTTT. This chain connects TRBV28 to TRBJ1-3; no reliable D call. The length of the CDR3 is 13 residues. With 2 bases removed from V and 4 bases from J, the gap between germline ends came to 6 bases. CDR1 and CDR2 from the germline V gene are MDHEN and SYDVKM. The full variable domain, its missing parts supplied by reference TRBV28 and TRBJ1-3, is DVKVTQSSRYLVKRTGEKVFLECVQDMDHENMFWYRQDPGLGLRLIYFSYDVKMKEKGDIPEGYSVSREKKERFSLILESASTNQTSMYLCASSLGRGNTIYFGEGSWLTVV.

The rearrangement links TRBV18 to TRBJ1-1; 7 nucleotides match TRBD1. CDR3 length equals 15 residues. Losses at the gene ends were 4 bases for V and 0 bases for J; bases not matched to a gene: 5. Germline CDR1 reads KGHSH; CDR2 reads LQKENI. Here the CDR3 reads CASSLGTALNTEAFF. The CDR3 bases are TGTGCCAGCTCACTAGGGACAGCTTTGAACACTGAAGCTTTCTTT.

The chain uses TRBV5-8 and TRBJ1-2; D gene uncertain. Germline CDR1 reads SGHTS; CDR2 reads YDEGEE. This CDR3 contains 14 residues. Trimming stripped 4 bases from V and 6 bases from J, with 16 bases between. CDR3 residues: CASSLRGNLDGYTF. As DNA, the CDR3 is TGTGCCAGCAGCCTCCGGGGTAATCTCGATGGCTACACCTTC.

The V and J genes are TRBV27 and TRBJ2-1; D perhaps matches TRBD2 (6 bases). V lost 5 bases, J lost 6 bases, and 14 bases lay in between. The CDR3 spans 14 residues. The germline V gene encodes CDR1 MNHEY and CDR2 SMNVEV (reference sequence). The CDR3 reads CASSEGLKLNEQFF. CDR3 bases: TGTGCCAGCAGTGAGGGACTTAAACTCAATGAGCAGTTCTTC.

The genes are TRBV11-1 and TRBJ2-7; D unclear. In germline, CDR1 is SGHAT, CDR2 FQDESV (reference sequence). The ends were cut back, 3 bases at V and 0 bases at J, with 6 bases in the middle. The CDR3 is 13 amino acids. DNA of the CDR3: TGTGCCAGCAGCTTTACAGCCTCCTACGAGCAGTACTTC. Translation: CASSFTASYEQYF.

The chain uses TRBV14 and TRBJ2-7; weak D call: TRBD2 (5 bases). In germline, CDR1 is SGHDN, CDR2 FVKESK. This CDR3 is 15 amino acids long. The ends were cut back, 0 bases at V and 3 bases at J, with 12 bases in the middle. CDR3: CASSQDPGLLYEQYF. As DNA, the CDR3 is TGTGCCAGCAGCCAAGATCCAGGACTTCTCTACGAGCAGTACTTC.